This T cell receptor beta chain was recovered during a study of blood T cell repertoires in COVID-19. The protocol was immunoSEQ multiplex PCR, while the TCRdb copy is restricted to in-frame clones and leaves out a portion. The sample records around 290,000 clones, around 89% being singletons. Turning to this clone: The same CDR3 can be traced to other DNA sequences in this sample.

The germline CDR1 and CDR2 sequences are SGHRS and YFSETQ. This CDR3 has 14 amino acids. Trimming cost V 1 base and J 5 bases; bases outside gene matches: 5. The receptor was derived from a man aged 40-55 years with acute or convalescent COVID-19. The chain combines TRBV5-1 with TRBJ1-1, with 7 positions matching TRBD1. The specimen sequenced was peripheral blood. In nucleotides, the CDR3 is TGCGCCAGCAGCTTGTTAGGGGGCAATACTGAAGCTTTCTTT. Encoded protein: CASSLLGGNTEAFF.